These 32 T cell receptor beta chains were all obtained from the same sample, sequenced in a study of shared clonotypes between healthy human individuals. Sequencing was performed with immunoSEQ multiplex PCR; in TCRdb, only in-frame clones are kept and a portion is missing. The data hold about 2.4 million clones, with around 94% observed a single time. Sequencing was performed on naive CD4+ T cells sorted from blood. Subset denoted: CD45RA+ positively selected. The receptors shown here come from a man younger than 30 in good health.

V gene TRBV5-4 combines with J gene TRBJ1-3, with D possibly being TRBD1 (6 bases). The CDR3 runs to 18 residues. V was pared by 2 bases and J by 4 bases, with 22 bases between. The V gene's germline CDR1 is SGHNT and CDR2 YYREEE (reference sequence). CDR3 in amino acids: CASSFNRVGVASGNTIYF. The DNA of the CDR3 is TGTGCCAGCAGCTTCAACAGGGTAGGGGTGGCCTCCGGAAACACCATATATTTT.

The rearrangement joins TRBV19 to TRBJ2-3; 7 bases are a match to TRBD1. The CDR3 extends over 15 amino acids. The germline CDR1 and CDR2 sequences are LNHDA and SQIVND (reference sequence). V was clipped by 6 bases and J by 2 bases; unmatched bases: 8. The CDR3 is CASSRGGGFTDTQYF. For the CDR3, the DNA is TGTGCCAGTAGCCGAGGGGGCGGCTTCACAGATACGCAGTATTTT.

With respect to this clone: The sample carries other DNA sequences with the same CDR3. The chain combines TRBV7-9 with TRBJ2-5; no clear D gene. Looked up from germline, CDR1 is SEHNR and CDR2 is FQNEAQ (reference sequence). V shed 6 bases and J shed 5 bases, with 7 bases lying between them. The CDR3 covers 11 residues. CDR3 in amino acids: CASRRGETQYF. In DNA form, the CDR3 reads TGTGCCAGCAGACGTGGGGAGACCCAGTACTTC.

In this sample, this clone turned up a few times. The chain links TRBV19 to TRBJ1-6; D ambiguous. This CDR3 is 14 amino acids long. Germline V gives CDR1 LNHDA, CDR2 SQIVND (reference sequence). Trimming cost V 6 bases and J 6 bases, with 12 bases left between them. The CDR3 bases are TGTGCCAGTAGCCCAACAGAAGTTAATTCACCCCTCCACTTT. Residues: CASSPTEVNSPLHF.

The chain employs TRBV19 and TRBJ1-3, with a possible D match to TRBD1 (6 bases). The CDR3 has 16 amino acids. Germline assignment: CDR1 LNHDA and CDR2 SQIVND (reference sequence). Trimming stripped 5 bases from V and 2 bases from J, with 16 bases between. The CDR3 DNA reads TGTGCCAGTAGTTCCACGGCGGGGGCTGCTGGAAACACCATATATTTT. Translation: CASSSTAGAAGNTIYF.

CDR3 in DNA: TGTGCCAGCAGCCAGGGTTCGGGACAAATCACAGATACGCAGTATTTT. It codes for CASSQGSGQITDTQYF. The rearrangement links TRBV4-2 to TRBJ2-3; weak D call: TRBD1 (6 bases). The CDR3 is 16 amino acids. CDR1 is LGHNA and CDR2 is YNFKEQ in the germline V gene. Trimming took 3 bases from V and 2 from J, leaving 15 bases between them.

This clone was found a few times. Other DNA sequences from this sample encode an identical CDR3 as well. The chain employs TRBV5-1 and TRBJ2-1, with 8 bases lining up with TRBD2. Germline V gives CDR1 SGHRS, CDR2 YFSETQ. There are 16 residues in the CDR3. Unmatched junction bases numbered 2, after V lost 0 bases and J lost 0 bases. CDR3 sequence reads: CASSLAGGSSYNEQFF. CDR3 DNA sequence: TGCGCCAGCAGCTTGGCGGGGGGGAGCTCCTACAATGAGCAGTTCTTC.

As DNA, the CDR3 is TGTGCCTGGAGTCCCGGGGGCTCTGGGGCCAACGTCCTGACTTTC. It is translated as CAWSPGGSGANVLTF. The chain is built from TRBV30 and TRBJ2-6; possibly TRBD2 for D (6 bases). Trimming stripped 2 bases from V and 0 bases from J, with 8 bases between. CDR1 is GTSNPN and CDR2 is SVGIG in the germline V gene (reference sequence). CDR3 length: 15 residues.

The chain is built from TRBV2 and TRBJ2-7, with 9 nucleotides matching TRBD1. Looked up from germline, CDR1 is SNHLY and CDR2 is FYNNEI. V shed 6 bases and J 1 base; nucleotides not matched to a gene: 4. This CDR3 contains 14 residues. The CDR3 here is CASRKDRGSYEQYF. The CDR3 DNA reads TGTGCCAGCAGGAAGGACAGGGGATCCTACGAGCAGTACTTC.

This clone was observed a single time. This chain uses TRBV6-1 with TRBJ1-1, with D unresolved. Germline assignment: CDR1 MNHNS and CDR2 SASEGT. The germline V and J ends were trimmed by 7 bases and 0 bases, with 12 bases remaining between them. There are 14 residues in the CDR3. The CDR3 DNA reads as TGTGCCAGCAAAGGGAAGAATATGAACACTGAAGCTTTCTTT. Amino acids: CASKGKNMNTEAFF.

The chain is built from TRBV6-5 and TRBJ2-1; no clear D gene. CDR3 length equals 15 residues. CDR1 is MNHEY, CDR2 SVGAGI, per germline. Deletions cut 2 bases from V and 0 bases from J, with 8 bases between. CDR3 residues: CASSYVLSSYNEQFF. The CDR3 region has the DNA TGTGCCAGCAGTTACGTGTTAAGCTCCTACAATGAGCAGTTCTTC.

The chain links TRBV9 to TRBJ1-3; D remains ambiguous. The ends were cut back, 4 bases at V and 0 bases at J, with 8 bases in the middle. CDR1 is SGDLS and CDR2 is YYNGEE in the germline V gene. CDR3 size: 14 residues. The CDR3 loop reads CASSPEVSGNTIYF. CDR3 in DNA: TGTGCCAGCAGCCCCGAGGTCTCTGGAAACACCATATATTTT.

This rearrangement joins TRBV18 to TRBJ2-5; D remains ambiguous. This CDR3 comprises 14 residues. The germline V and J ends were trimmed by 3 bases and 0 bases, with 8 bases remaining between them. Germline CDR1 and CDR2: KGHSH and LQKENI. Written as DNA, the CDR3 is TGTGCCAGCTCACCGTTGGTAAACCAAGAGACCCAGTACTTC. Encoded protein: CASSPLVNQETQYF.

This clone appeared once. V is TRBV11-3 and J is TRBJ2-1; 7 bases map to TRBD2. CDR3 length equals 15 residues. From germline, CDR1 is SGHNT and CDR2 YENEEA. V lost 1 base, J lost 7 bases, and 7 bases stayed unmatched. CDR3 residues: CASSLGAGVRNEQFF. Written as DNA, the CDR3 is TGTGCCAGCAGCTTAGGGGCGGGAGTGCGGAATGAGCAGTTCTTC.

The CDR3 region is CASRHSGNTIYF. As DNA, the CDR3 is TGTGCCAGCCGCCACTCTGGAAACACCATATATTTT. This chain uses TRBV6-5 with TRBJ1-3, with D unresolved. The germline V gene has CDR1 MNHEY and CDR2 SVGAGI. This CDR3 comprises 12 residues. V dropped 8 bases and J dropped 0 bases, with 5 bases sitting between them.

The chain uses TRBV2 and TRBJ1-2, with D perhaps TRBD1 (5 bases). V gave up 4 bases and J gave up 5 bases, with 8 bases separating them. The V gene's germline CDR1 is SNHLY and CDR2 FYNNEI. The CDR3 sequence is 12 residues long. CDR3 nucleotide sequence: TGTGCCAGCAGTGGCTCAGGGTATGGCTACACCTTC. Protein sequence: CASSGSGYGYTF.

The rearrangement uses TRBV30 and TRBJ2-7, with TRBD2 as a possible D gene (5 bases). Germline CDR1 reads GTSNPN; CDR2 reads SVGIG (reference sequence). The CDR3 length is 12 residues. Between the trimmed V and J ends, which lost 2 bases and 9 bases, there was a span of 14 bases. CDR3 nucleotides: TGTGCCTGGAGTCAAAAGTTAGAGGGGCAGTACTTC. Translation gives CAWSQKLEGQYF.

The chain couples TRBV7-4 to TRBJ2-7, with 8 bases that match TRBD2. Unmatched junction bases numbered 17, after V lost 5 bases and J lost 2 bases. CDR3 length: 18 amino acids. In germline, CDR1 is SGHVT, CDR2 SQSDAQ. CDR3 loop: CASSRSWREDPFPYEQYF. The CDR3 DNA sequence: TGTGCCAGCAGCCGAAGTTGGCGGGAGGATCCCTTCCCCTACGAGCAGTACTTC.

The chain carries TRBV13 and TRBJ1-1; D gene ambiguous. The V end lost 5 bases, the J end lost 9 bases, and 13 bases lay between the germline ends. The germline V gene encodes CDR1 PRHDT and CDR2 FYEKMQ (reference sequence). CDR3 length: 12 residues. CDR3 in DNA: TGTGCCAGCAGCGGGTCGCGGGGTAAAGCTTTCTTT. Translating it yields CASSGSRGKAFF.

This sequence joins TRBV4-1 and TRBJ2-1; 10 nucleotides align to TRBD2. This CDR3 is built from 15 residues. J lost 5 bases, V lost 0 bases, and 1 base had no gene match. Looked up from germline, CDR1 is MGHRA and CDR2 is YSYEKL. This CDR3 is CASSQELAGNNEQFF. The CDR3 nucleotides read TGCGCCAGCAGCCAAGAACTAGCGGGAAACAATGAGCAGTTCTTC.

This clone has just one count. This chain connects TRBV2 to TRBJ2-5; the match to TRBD1 covers 7 bases. Germline loops: CDR1 SNHLY, CDR2 FYNNEI. J gave up 1 base and V 5 bases, and 4 bases lay outside the gene matches. This CDR3 has 14 residues. CDR3 amino acids: CASSQQGPQETQYF. The DNA for the CDR3 is TGTGCCAGCAGTCAACAGGGGCCCCAAGAGACCCAGTACTTC.

The V call is TRBV7-2, the J call TRBJ2-7; D is unresolved. V lost 5 bases, J lost 0 bases, and 14 bases lay in between. CDR3 length equals 15 residues. CDR1 and CDR2 from the germline V gene are SGHTA and FQGNSA. CDR3 coding DNA: TGTGCCAGCAGCGCTTACTACTGGAGCTCCTACGAGCAGTACTTC. Translated, it gives CASSAYYWSSYEQYF.

This clone appeared a single time. The chain couples TRBV23-1 to TRBJ2-3, with 8 bases lining up with TRBD2. TRBV23-1 is filed as an ORF, its function uncertain. V lost 0 bases and J lost 3; bases outside the gene matches: 5. This CDR3 has 16 residues. The CDR3 reads CASSQSKREWTDTQYF. In DNA, the CDR3 is TGCGCCAGCAGTCAATCTAAGCGGGAGTGGACAGATACGCAGTATTTT.

This clone has just one count. The chain couples TRBV6-5 to TRBJ1-2; D is possibly TRBD1 (6 bases). This CDR3 contains 15 residues. V shed 8 bases and J shed 8 bases, with 24 bases lying between them. CDR1 MNHEY and CDR2 SVGAGI come from the germline V gene. This CDR3 reads CASHGESLGGEGYTF. CDR3 DNA sequence: TGTGCCAGCCACGGCGAATCCCTAGGGGGAGAGGGCTACACCTTC.

The genes are TRBV6-1 and TRBJ2-7; no firm D call. CDR3 length: 14 amino acids. Germline-derived CDR1 and CDR2 are MNHNS and SASEGT. The V end lost 0 bases, the J end lost 7 bases, and 13 bases lay between the germline ends. The CDR3 spells CASSEARLLGEQYF. CDR3 nucleotides: TGTGCCAGCAGTGAAGCCCGGCTCCTAGGAGAGCAGTACTTC.

The gene calls are TRBV5-1 and TRBJ2-1; 9 bases are a match to TRBD2. Germline V gene lookup returns CDR1 SGHRS and CDR2 YFSETQ. The V gene end was trimmed by 1 base and the J gene end by 2 bases; junction bases not matched to a gene: 7. The CDR3 length is 17 residues. The CDR3 DNA reads as TGCGCCAGCAGCTTGTCCCCGGGACTAGCTACCTACAATGAGCAGTTCTTC. Protein: CASSLSPGLATYNEQFF.

V is TRBV5-4 and J is TRBJ2-3; the match to TRBD2 covers 14 bases. This CDR3 has 18 residues. CDR1 is SGHNT, CDR2 YYREEE, per germline (reference sequence). After removal of 7 bases from V and 0 bases from J, the junction contained 10 bases not matched to a gene. The CDR3 reads CASGPTSGRATSTDTQYF. In DNA form, the CDR3 reads TGTGCCAGCGGTCCGACTAGCGGGAGGGCCACTAGCACAGATACGCAGTATTTT. Looking up the rest from reference TRBV5-4 and TRBJ2-3 gives the full variable domain: ETGVTQSPTHLIKTRGQQVTLRCSSQSGHNTVSWYQQALGQGPQFIFQYYREEENGRGNFPPRFSGLQFPNYSSELNVNALELDDSALYLCASGPTSGRATSTDTQYFGPGTRLTVL.

This chain connects TRBV7-9 to TRBJ1-1; D gene unclear. Per the germline V gene, CDR1 is SEHNR and CDR2 is FQNEAQ (reference sequence). The CDR3 is 13 residues long. V dropped 6 bases and J dropped 2 bases, with 10 bases sitting between them. The CDR3 DNA reads as TGTGCCAGCAGGGCGGCCCTCAACACTGAAGCTTTCTTT. As protein: CASRAALNTEAFF.

J is TRBJ1-2 and V is TRBV19; 12 bases are shared with TRBD1. The CDR3 runs to 16 residues. Germline V gene sequence: CDR1 LNHDA, CDR2 SQIVND (reference sequence). V shed 4 bases, J shed 4 bases, and the junction held 7 bases outside the gene matches. CDR3 protein: CASSTPGQGAGYGYTF. CDR3 in DNA: TGTGCCAGTAGTACCCCGGGACAGGGGGCAGGCTATGGCTACACCTTC.

Worth noting for this clone: Distinct nucleotide sequences in the sample also encode this CDR3. The chain has TRBV7-9 and TRBJ1-1, with unresolved D. Looked up from germline, CDR1 is SEHNR and CDR2 is FQNEAQ (reference sequence). V lost 2 bases, J lost 1 base, and 5 bases lay in between. This CDR3 is built from 13 residues. CDR3 loop: CASSLQTNTEAFF. CDR3 nucleotide sequence: TGTGCCAGCAGCTTACAGACGAACACTGAAGCTTTCTTT.

The chain is built from TRBV11-2 and TRBJ1-2; D remains ambiguous. The CDR3 is 12 residues long. In germline, CDR1 is SGHAT, CDR2 FQNNGV. The V gene lost 5 bases and the J gene lost 4 bases, with 8 bases spanning the gap. The CDR3 protein is CASSPSGYGYTF. The CDR3, as DNA: TGTGCCAGCAGCCCCTCCGGCTATGGCTACACCTTC. The complete variable domain, with remaining parts taken from reference TRBV11-2 and TRBJ1-2, reads EAGVAQSPRYKIIEKRQSVAFWCNPISGHATLYWYQQILGQGPKLLIQFQNNGVVDDSQLPKDRFSAERLKGVDSTLKIQPAKLEDSAVYLCASSPSGYGYTFGSGTRLTVV.

CDR3 residues: CARGEVGEETQYF. The CDR3 DNA follows: TGTGCCAGAGGCGAGGTGGGAGAAGAGACCCAGTACTTC. V usage is TRBV7-5 and J usage is TRBJ2-5; TRBD2, as called in the table, went unchecked against the DNA. TRBV7-5 is a pseudogene segment. There are 13 residues in the CDR3.